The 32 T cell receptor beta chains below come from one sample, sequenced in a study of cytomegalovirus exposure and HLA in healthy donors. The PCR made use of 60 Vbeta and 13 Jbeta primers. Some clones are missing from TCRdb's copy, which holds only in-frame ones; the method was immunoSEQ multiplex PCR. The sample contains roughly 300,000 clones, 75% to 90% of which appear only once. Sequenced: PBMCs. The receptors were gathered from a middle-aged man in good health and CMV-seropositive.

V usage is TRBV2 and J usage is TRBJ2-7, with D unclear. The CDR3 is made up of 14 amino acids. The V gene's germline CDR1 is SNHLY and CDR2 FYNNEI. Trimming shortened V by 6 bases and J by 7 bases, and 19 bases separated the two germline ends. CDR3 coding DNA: TGTGCCAGCAGCCCCCAGGTAACTCGTAAGGAGCAGTACTTC. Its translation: CASSPQVTRKEQYF.

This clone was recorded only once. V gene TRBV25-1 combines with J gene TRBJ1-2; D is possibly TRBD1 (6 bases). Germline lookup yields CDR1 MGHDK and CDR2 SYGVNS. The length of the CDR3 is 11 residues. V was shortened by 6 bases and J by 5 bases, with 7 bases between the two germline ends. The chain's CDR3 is CASRTGYGYTF. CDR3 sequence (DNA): TGTGCCAGCAGAACAGGGTATGGCTACACCTTC.

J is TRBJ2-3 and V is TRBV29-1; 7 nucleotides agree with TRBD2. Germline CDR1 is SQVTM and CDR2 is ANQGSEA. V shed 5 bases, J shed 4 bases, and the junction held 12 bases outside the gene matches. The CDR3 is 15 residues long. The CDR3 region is CSVLSLRRGSDTQYF. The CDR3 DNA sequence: TGCAGCGTTCTCTCCCTCCGGCGGGGGTCAGATACGCAGTATTTT.

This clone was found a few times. Written as DNA, the CDR3 is TGTGCCAGCAGTTTGATGGCGGGAGGGTCGGGCGAGCAGTACTTC. Protein sequence: CASSLMAGGSGEQYF. The chain combines TRBV27 with TRBJ2-7; 9 bases are shared with TRBD2. The junction had 9 bases not matched to a gene; V was cut back by 3 bases and J by 6 bases. Germline loops: CDR1 MNHEY, CDR2 SMNVEV (reference sequence). This CDR3 is built from 15 residues.

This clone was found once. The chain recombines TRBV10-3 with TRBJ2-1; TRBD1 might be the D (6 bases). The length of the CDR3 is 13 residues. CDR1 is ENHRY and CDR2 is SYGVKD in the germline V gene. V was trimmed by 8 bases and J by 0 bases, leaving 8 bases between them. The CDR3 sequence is CAIGQSSYNEQFF. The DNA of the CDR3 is TGTGCCATCGGACAGAGCTCCTACAATGAGCAGTTCTTC.

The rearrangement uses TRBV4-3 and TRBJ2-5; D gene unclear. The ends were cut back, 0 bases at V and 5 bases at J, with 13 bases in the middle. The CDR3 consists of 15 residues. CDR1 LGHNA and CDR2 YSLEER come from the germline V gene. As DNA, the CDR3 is TGCGCCAGCAGCCAAGATTGGTCCAGTGTGGAGACCCAGTACTTC. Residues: CASSQDWSSVETQYF.

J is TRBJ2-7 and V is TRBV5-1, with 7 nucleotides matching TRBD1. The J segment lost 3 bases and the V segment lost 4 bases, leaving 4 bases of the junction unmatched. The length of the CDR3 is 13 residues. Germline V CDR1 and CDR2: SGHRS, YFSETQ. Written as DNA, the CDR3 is TGCGCCAGCAGCCGACAGGGAAGCTACGAGCAGTACTTC. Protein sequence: CASSRQGSYEQYF.

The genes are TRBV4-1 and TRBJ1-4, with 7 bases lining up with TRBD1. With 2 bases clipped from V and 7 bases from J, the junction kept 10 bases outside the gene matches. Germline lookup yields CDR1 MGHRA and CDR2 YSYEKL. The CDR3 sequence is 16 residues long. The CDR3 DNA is TGCGCCAGCAGCCAAATTGGACAGGAGCGCCTTGAAAAACTGTTTTTT. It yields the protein CASSQIGQERLEKLFF.

CDR3 DNA sequence: TGCGCCAGCAGCCTCCGACAGGGCCCGAGCTCCTACAATGAGCAGTTCTTC. This sequence encodes CASSLRQGPSSYNEQFF. The chain carries TRBV4-1 and TRBJ2-1, with 7 positions matching TRBD1. The V gene's germline CDR1 is MGHRA and CDR2 YSYEKL. The CDR3 covers 17 residues. Trimming at V came to 4 bases and at J to 0 bases, leaving 9 bases not matched to a gene.

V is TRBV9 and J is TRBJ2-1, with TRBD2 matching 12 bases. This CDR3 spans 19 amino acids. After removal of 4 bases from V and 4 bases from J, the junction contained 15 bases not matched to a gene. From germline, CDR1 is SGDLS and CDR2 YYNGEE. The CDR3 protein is CASSPGASGRAGGYNEQFF. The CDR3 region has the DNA TGTGCCAGCAGCCCAGGGGCTAGCGGGAGGGCCGGGGGATACAATGAGCAGTTCTTC.

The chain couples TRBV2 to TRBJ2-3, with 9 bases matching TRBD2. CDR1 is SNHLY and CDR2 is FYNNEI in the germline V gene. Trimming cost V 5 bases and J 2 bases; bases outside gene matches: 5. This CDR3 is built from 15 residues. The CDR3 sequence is CASSRAGGNTDTQYF. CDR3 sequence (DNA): TGTGCCAGCAGTAGAGCGGGGGGAAACACAGATACGCAGTATTTT. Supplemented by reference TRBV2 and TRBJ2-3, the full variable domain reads EPEVTQTPSHQVTQMGQEVILRCVPISNHLYFYWYRQILGQKVEFLVSFYNNEISEKSEIFDDQFSVERPDGSNFTLKIRSTKLEDSAMYFCASSRAGGNTDTQYFGPGTRLTVL.

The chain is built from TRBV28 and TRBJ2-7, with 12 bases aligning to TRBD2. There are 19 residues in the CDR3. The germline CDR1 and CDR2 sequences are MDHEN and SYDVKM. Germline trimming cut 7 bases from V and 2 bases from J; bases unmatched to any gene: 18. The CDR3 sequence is CASKPWALAGGKRTYEQYF. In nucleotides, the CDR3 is TGTGCCAGCAAACCCTGGGCGCTAGCGGGAGGGAAGAGGACCTACGAGCAGTACTTC.

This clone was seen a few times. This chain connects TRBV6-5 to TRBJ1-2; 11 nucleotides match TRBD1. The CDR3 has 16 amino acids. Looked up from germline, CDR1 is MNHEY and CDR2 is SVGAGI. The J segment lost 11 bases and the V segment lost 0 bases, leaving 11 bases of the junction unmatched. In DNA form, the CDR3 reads TGTGCCAGCAGTTACTCAAGGACAGGGGGCCTCGTGCAGTACACCTTC. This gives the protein CASSYSRTGGLVQYTF.

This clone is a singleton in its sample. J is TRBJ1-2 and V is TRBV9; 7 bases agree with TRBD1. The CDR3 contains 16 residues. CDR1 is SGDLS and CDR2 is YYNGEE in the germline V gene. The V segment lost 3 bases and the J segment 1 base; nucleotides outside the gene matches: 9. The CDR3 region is CASSDSRDRDNYGYTF. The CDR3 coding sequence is TGTGCCAGCAGCGACAGCCGGGACAGAGATAACTATGGCTACACCTTC.

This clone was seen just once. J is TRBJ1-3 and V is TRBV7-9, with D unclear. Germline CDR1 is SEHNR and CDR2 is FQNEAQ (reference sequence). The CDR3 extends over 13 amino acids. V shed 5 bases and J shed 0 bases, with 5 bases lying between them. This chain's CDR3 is CASSPSSGNTIYF. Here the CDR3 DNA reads TGTGCCAGCAGCCCGTCCTCTGGAAACACCATATATTTT.

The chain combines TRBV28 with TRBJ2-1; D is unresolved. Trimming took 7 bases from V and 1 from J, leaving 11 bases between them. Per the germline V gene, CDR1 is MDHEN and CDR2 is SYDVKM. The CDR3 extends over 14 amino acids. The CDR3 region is CASTVSLSYNEQFF. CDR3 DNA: TGTGCCAGCACTGTATCTCTTTCCTACAATGAGCAGTTCTTC.

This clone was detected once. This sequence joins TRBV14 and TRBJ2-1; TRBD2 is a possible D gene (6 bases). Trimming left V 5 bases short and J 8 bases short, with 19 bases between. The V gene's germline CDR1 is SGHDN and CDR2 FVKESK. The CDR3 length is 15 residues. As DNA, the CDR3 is TGTGCCAGCAGCTACCGGCTGCGGGAAGGCCATGAGCAGTTCTTC. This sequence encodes CASSYRLREGHEQFF.

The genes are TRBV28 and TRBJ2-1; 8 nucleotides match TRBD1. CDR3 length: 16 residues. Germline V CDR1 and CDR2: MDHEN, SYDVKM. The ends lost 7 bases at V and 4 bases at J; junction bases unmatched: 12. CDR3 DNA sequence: TGTGCCAGCATCGAAGACAGGGGCCCATATTACAATGAGCAGTTCTTC. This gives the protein CASIEDRGPYYNEQFF.

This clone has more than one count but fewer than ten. CDR3 sequence: CSVGDSSNQPQHF. The CDR3 DNA reads TGCAGCGTTGGGGACAGTAGCAATCAGCCCCAGCATTTT. This chain links TRBV29-1 with TRBJ1-5; 7 bases line up with TRBD1. There are 13 residues in the CDR3. V lost 4 bases, J lost 0 bases, and 0 bases stayed unmatched. CDR1 is SQVTM, CDR2 ANQGSEA, per germline.

In nucleotides, the CDR3 is TGTGCCAGCAGTTGGGACAACCTTGGAGAGACCCAGTACTTC. It codes for CASSWDNLGETQYF. The chain uses TRBV6-5 and TRBJ2-5; D may be TRBD1 (6 bases). Trimming stripped 4 bases from V and 4 bases from J, with 13 bases between. Germline values: CDR1 MNHEY, CDR2 SVGAGI. The CDR3 contains 14 residues.

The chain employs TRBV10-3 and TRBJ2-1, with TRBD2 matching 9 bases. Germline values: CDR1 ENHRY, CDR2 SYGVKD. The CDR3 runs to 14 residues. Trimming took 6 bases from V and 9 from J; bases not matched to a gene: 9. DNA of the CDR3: TGTGCCATCAGCCCGGGACTAGCAGCTGGTGAGCAGTTCTTC. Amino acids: CAISPGLAAGEQFF.

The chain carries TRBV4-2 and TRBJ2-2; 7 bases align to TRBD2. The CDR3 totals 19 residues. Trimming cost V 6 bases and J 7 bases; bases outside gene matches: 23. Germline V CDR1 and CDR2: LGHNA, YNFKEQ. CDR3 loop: CASRDPNRLAGGYGGELFF. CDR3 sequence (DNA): TGTGCCAGCAGAGACCCGAATCGACTAGCTGGGGGGTATGGCGGGGAGCTGTTTTTT.

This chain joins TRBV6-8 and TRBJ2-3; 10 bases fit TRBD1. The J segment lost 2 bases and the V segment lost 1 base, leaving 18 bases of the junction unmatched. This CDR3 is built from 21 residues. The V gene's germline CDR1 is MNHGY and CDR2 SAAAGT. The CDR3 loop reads CASSYLTGGEDWSRATDTQYF. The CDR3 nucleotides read TGTGCCAGCAGTTACTTGACAGGGGGCGAGGACTGGTCCCGAGCCACAGATACGCAGTATTTT.

CDR3 in amino acids: CSVEGAGPGYTF. In DNA, the CDR3 is TGCAGCGTTGAAGGGGCAGGGCCCGGGTACACCTTC. The chain couples TRBV29-1 to TRBJ1-2, with a tentative D call TRBD1 (5 bases). CDR3 size: 12 residues. V lost 1 base and J 11 bases, leaving 14 bases between the germline ends. Per the germline V gene, CDR1 is SQVTM and CDR2 is ANQGSEA.

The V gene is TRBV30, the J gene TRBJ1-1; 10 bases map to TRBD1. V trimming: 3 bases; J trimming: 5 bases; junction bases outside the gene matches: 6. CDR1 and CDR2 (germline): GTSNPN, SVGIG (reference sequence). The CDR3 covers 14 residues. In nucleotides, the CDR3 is TGTGCCTGGAGCACAGGACAGGGGGAGACTGAAGCTTTCTTT. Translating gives CAWSTGQGETEAFF. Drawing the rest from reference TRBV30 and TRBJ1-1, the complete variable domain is SQTIHQWPATLVQPVGSPLSLECTVEGTSNPNLYWYRQAAGRGLQLLFYSVGIGQISSEVPQNLSASRPQDRQFILSSKKLLLSDSGFYLCAWSTGQGETEAFFGQGTRLTVV.

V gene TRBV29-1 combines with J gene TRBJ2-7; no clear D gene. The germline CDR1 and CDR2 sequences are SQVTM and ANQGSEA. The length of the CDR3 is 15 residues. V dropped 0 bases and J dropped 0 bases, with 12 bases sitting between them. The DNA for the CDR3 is TGCAGCGTTGAAGATCTAGGTGGAAACTCCTACGAGCAGTACTTC. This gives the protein CSVEDLGGNSYEQYF.

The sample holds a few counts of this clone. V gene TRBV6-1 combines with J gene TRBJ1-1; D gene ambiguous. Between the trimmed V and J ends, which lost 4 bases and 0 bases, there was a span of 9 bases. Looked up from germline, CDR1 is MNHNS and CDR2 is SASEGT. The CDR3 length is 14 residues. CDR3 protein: CASSGLQMNTEAFF. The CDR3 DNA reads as TGTGCCAGCAGTGGTTTACAGATGAACACTGAAGCTTTCTTT.

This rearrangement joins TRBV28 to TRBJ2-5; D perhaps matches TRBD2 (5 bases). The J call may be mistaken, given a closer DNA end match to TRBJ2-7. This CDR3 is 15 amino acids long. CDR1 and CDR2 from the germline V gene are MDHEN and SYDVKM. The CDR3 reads CASIGPGVGTYEQYF. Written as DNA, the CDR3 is TGTGCCAGCATCGGCCCCGGGGTGGGCACCTACGAGCAGTACTTC.

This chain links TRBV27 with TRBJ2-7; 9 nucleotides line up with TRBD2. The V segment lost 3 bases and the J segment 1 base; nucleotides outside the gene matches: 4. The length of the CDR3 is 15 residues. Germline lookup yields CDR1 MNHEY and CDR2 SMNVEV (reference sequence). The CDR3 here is CASSLVLAGSYEQYF. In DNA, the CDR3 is TGTGCCAGCAGTTTGGTCCTAGCGGGGTCCTACGAGCAGTACTTC.

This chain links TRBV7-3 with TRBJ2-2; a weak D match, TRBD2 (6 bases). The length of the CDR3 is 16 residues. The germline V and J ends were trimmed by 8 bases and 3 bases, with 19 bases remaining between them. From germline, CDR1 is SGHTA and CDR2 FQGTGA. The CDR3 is CASGRSGAGHTGELFF. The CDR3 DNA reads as TGTGCCAGCGGGCGGTCGGGCGCGGGACACACCGGGGAGCTGTTTTTT.

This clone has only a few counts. CDR3 bases: TGTGCCAGCAGTTTCTCGACAGGGGTAATCATCGACGAGCAGTACTTC. Protein sequence: CASSFSTGVIIDEQYF. The rearrangement links TRBV27 to TRBJ2-7; 8 bases agree with TRBD1. Germline V lookup: CDR1 MNHEY, CDR2 SMNVEV (reference sequence). The trim removed 3 bases at V and 5 bases at J, leaving 12 bases unmatched. The CDR3 totals 16 residues.

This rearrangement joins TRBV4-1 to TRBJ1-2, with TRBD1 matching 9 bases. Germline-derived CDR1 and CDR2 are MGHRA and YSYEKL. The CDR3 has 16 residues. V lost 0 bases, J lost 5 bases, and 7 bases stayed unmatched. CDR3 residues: CASSQDQSGTGYGYTF. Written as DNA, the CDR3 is TGCGCCAGCAGCCAAGATCAATCCGGGACAGGGTATGGCTACACCTTC.